Reported below is one T cell receptor beta chain. Its antigen is not known. The read is 3 residues too short to cover the CDR3 end, so that end is filled in from the germline J gene. The data were obtained in a study of T cells in women clearing cervical HPV infection. Points from the study as a whole: CIN3+ cases had significantly higher TCR repertoire richness than controls, but evenness did not differ.

The CDR3 spans 15 residues. Losses at the gene ends were 2 bases for V and 9 bases for J; bases not matched to a gene: 7. Per the germline V gene, CDR1 is DFQATT and CDR2 is SNEGSKA (reference sequence). Sequencing used immunoSEQ multiplex PCR; TCRdb keeps in-frame clones, though not all of them. Its clone listing holds roughly 20,000 clones. This chain joins TRBV20-1 and TRBJ1-6; 10 bases line up with TRBD1. Source material: blood buffy coat. The receptor was derived from a woman aged 18 to 69 with a cervical HPV16 infection that either progressed to CIN3+ or cleared (not recorded which). CDR3 in amino acids: CSARPGQGLSSPLHF. The part of the CDR3 DNA that was read is TGCAGTGCTAGACCGGGACAGGGGCTGAGTTCACCC.